A single sample is the source of the 9 T cell receptor beta chains below, sequenced in a study of blood T cell repertoires in COVID-19. Some clones are missing from TCRdb's copy, which holds only in-frame ones; the method was immunoSEQ multiplex PCR. This table has approximately 11,000 clones, around nine tenths appearing once. Sequenced input: peripheral blood. Receptor source: a human donor in a cohort sampled during active COVID-19.

The chain joins TRBV30 to TRBJ2-7, with D tentatively TRBD2 (7 bases). V was clipped by 2 bases and J by 3 bases, with 14 bases between them. The CDR3 length is 14 residues. Germline CDR1 reads GTSNPN; CDR2 reads SVGIG (reference sequence). DNA for the CDR3: TGTGCCTGGAGTAAAACGGGGGGCCTCTACGAGCAGTACTTC. This sequence encodes CAWSKTGGLYEQYF. Together with reference TRBV30 and TRBJ2-7, the CDR3 gives the full variable domain: SQTIHQWPATLVQPVGSPLSLECTVEGTSNPNLYWYRQAAGRGLQLLFYSVGIGQISSEVPQNLSASRPQDRQFILSSKKLLLSDSGFYLCAWSKTGGLYEQYFGPGTRLTVT.

V and J are TRBV21-1 and TRBJ2-7; the table's D call, TRBD1, has no DNA check behind it. TRBV21-1 is a pseudogene locus. The CDR3 totals 15 residues. In nucleotides, the CDR3 is TGTGCCAGCAGACCGAAGGACAGCATATACTACGAGCAGTACTTC. Translating gives CASRPKDSIYYEQYF.

The V and J genes are TRBV3-1 (or the pseudogene TRBV3-2) and TRBJ2-3, with TRBD1 matching over 10 bases. The CDR3 is 16 amino acids. Germline CDR1 is LGHDT and CDR2 is YNNKEL (reference sequence). V trimming: 4 bases; J trimming: 9 bases; junction bases outside the gene matches: 13. CDR3 DNA sequence: TGTGCCAGCAGCCTGTTCGGGACAGGGGAGCATATGACGCAGTATTTT. Translating gives CASSLFGTGEHMTQYF.

The CDR3, as DNA: TGTGCCAGCAGCTATCCGACTAGCGGGAGCACAGATACGCAGTATTTT. This encodes CASSYPTSGSTDTQYF. V and J are TRBV7-9 and TRBJ2-3, with 10 bases matching TRBD2. V trimming: 4 bases; J trimming: 0 bases; junction bases outside the gene matches: 4. Germline CDR1 is SEHNR and CDR2 is FQNEAQ (reference sequence). The CDR3 is 16 residues long.

V usage is TRBV29-1 and J usage is TRBJ2-3; 14 bases fit TRBD2. Trimming removed 7 bases from V and 4 bases from J; junction bases left unmatched: 4. Germline V gives CDR1 SQVTM, CDR2 ANQGSEA. The CDR3 runs 14 residues. CDR3 amino acids: CSARLAGGADTQYF. In DNA form, the CDR3 reads TGCAGCGCCAGACTAGCGGGAGGGGCAGATACGCAGTATTTT.

The chain carries TRBV24-1 and TRBJ2-3; 9 bases line up with TRBD2. The CDR3 totals 15 residues. The J segment lost 2 bases and the V segment lost 5 bases, leaving 4 bases of the junction unmatched. CDR1 and CDR2 (germline): KGHDR, SFDVKD. CDR3 bases: TGTGCCACCAGTGGACTAGCGGCAATCACAGATACGCAGTATTTT. Translation gives CATSGLAAITDTQYF.

The chain employs TRBV27 and TRBJ2-1; a weak D match, TRBD1 (6 bases). V lost 5 bases to trimming and J lost 14 bases, with 19 bases between them. CDR3 size: 13 residues. Germline CDR1 MNHEY, CDR2 SMNVEV (reference sequence). CDR3 coding DNA: TGTGCCAGCAGTGGGACCGCAACAGGGATGGAGTTCTTC. Translated: CASSGTATGMEFF.

This chain connects TRBV6-5 to TRBJ1-4; 9 bases map to TRBD1. Germline V gene sequence: CDR1 MNHEY, CDR2 SVGAGI. J was trimmed by 0 bases and V by 7 bases; bases with no gene match: 3. There are 15 residues in the CDR3. CDR3 protein: CASKTGGATNEKLFF. The CDR3 coding sequence is TGTGCCAGCAAGACAGGGGGGGCAACTAATGAAAAACTGTTTTTT.

V and J are TRBV5-1 and TRBJ2-5; 7 bases line up with TRBD2. V shed 4 bases and J 2 bases; nucleotides not matched to a gene: 5. This CDR3 is built from 14 residues. Germline-derived CDR1 and CDR2 are SGHRS and YFSETQ. The CDR3 region has the DNA TGCGCCAGCAGCCCTGGGGGAGGGCAAGAGACCCAGTACTTC. Translation gives CASSPGGGQETQYF.